This T cell receptor beta chain was sequenced in a study of cytomegalovirus exposure and HLA in healthy donors. Both 60 Vbeta primers and 13 Jbeta primers went into the PCR. The repertoire was sequenced with immunoSEQ multiplex PCR; TCRdb's copy has only in-frame clones and lacks some. There are 110,000 to 150,000 clones in the sample, with about 2.2% held by the top ten. Worth noting for this clone: Its target is unknown.

Study conclusions and caveats: CMV serostatus stood as the only immune exposure information on hand. An observed cluster of highly shared sequence variants was recorded as a likely sequencing artifact.

The study sampled nominally healthy donors, though unrecorded immune exposures were likely. The CDR3 sequence is 15 residues long. Per the germline V gene, CDR1 is LNHDA and CDR2 is SQIVND (reference sequence). The J segment lost 5 bases and the V segment lost 7 bases, leaving 9 bases of the junction unmatched. The gene calls are TRBV19 and TRBJ2-2; 8 bases align to TRBD2. This clonotype originated in a woman in her late teens or twenties in good health and CMV-seronegative. The sample taken for sequencing was PBMCs. CDR3 in amino acids: CASIGYSSGTGELFF. The CDR3 DNA reads as TGTGCCAGTATCGGTTACTCTAGCGGGACCGGGGAGCTGTTTTTT. The full variable domain, with the rest looked up from reference TRBV19 and TRBJ2-2, is DGGITQSPKYLFRKEGQNVTLSCEQNLNHDAMYWYRQDPGQGLRLIYYSQIVNDFQKGDIAEGYSVSREKKESFPLTVTSAQKNPTAFYLCASIGYSSGTGELFFGEGSRLTVL.